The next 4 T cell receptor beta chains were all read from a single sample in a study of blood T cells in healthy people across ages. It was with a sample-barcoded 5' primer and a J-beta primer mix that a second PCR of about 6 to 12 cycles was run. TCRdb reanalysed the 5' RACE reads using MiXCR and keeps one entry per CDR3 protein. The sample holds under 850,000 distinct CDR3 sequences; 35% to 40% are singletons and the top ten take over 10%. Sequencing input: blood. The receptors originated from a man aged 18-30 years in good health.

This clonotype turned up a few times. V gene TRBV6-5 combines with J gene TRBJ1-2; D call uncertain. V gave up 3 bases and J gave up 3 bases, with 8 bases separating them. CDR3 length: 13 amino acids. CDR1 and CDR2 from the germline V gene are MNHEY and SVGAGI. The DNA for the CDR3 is TGTGCCAGCAGTTATGAGGAGTACTATGGCTACACCTTC. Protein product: CASSYEEYYGYTF.

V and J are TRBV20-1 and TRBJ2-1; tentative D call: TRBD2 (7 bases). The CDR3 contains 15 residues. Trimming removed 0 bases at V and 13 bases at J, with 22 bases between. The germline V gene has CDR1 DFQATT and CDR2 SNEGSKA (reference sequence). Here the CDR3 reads CSARESGGADETQFF. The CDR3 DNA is TGCAGTGCTAGAGAAAGTGGGGGGGCGGACGAGACCCAGTTCTTC.

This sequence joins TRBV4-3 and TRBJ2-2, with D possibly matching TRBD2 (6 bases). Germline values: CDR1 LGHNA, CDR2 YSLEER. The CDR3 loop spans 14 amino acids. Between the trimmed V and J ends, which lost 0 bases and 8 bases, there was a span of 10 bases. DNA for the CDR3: TGCGCCAGCAGCCAAGAAGGGACTGGGGGGGAGCTGTTTTTT. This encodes CASSQEGTGGELFF.

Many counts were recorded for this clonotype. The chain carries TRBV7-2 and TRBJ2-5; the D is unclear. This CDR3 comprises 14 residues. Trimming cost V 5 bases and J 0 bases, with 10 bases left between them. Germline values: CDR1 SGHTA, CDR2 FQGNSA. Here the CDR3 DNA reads TGTGCCAGCAGCGTAGGGTACAACCAAGAGACCCAGTACTTC. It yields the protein CASSVGYNQETQYF. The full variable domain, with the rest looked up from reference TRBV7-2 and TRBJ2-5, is GAGVSQSPSNKVTEKGKDVELRCDPISGHTALYWYRQSLGQGLEFLIYFQGNSAPDKSGLPSDRFSAERTGGSVSTLTIQRTQQEDSAVYLCASSVGYNQETQYFGPGTRLLVL.